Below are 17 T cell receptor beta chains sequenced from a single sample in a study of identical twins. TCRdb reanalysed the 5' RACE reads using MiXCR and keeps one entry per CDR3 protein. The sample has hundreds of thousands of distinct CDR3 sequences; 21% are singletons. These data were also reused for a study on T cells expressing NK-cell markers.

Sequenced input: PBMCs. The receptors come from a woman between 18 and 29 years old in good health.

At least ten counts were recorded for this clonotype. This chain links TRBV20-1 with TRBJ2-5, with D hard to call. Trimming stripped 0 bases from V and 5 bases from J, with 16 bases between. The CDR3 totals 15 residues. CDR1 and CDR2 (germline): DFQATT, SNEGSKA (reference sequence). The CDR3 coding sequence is TGCAGTGCTAGAGATGGGCGACACTTCGAGGAGACCCAGTACTTC. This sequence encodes CSARDGRHFEETQYF.

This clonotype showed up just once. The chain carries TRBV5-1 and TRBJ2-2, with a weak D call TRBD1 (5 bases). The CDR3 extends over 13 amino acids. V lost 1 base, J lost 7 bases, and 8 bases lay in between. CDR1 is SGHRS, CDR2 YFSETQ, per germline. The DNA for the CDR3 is TGCGCCAGCAGCTTGATAGGGGTCGGGGAGCTGTTTTTT. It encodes CASSLIGVGELFF.

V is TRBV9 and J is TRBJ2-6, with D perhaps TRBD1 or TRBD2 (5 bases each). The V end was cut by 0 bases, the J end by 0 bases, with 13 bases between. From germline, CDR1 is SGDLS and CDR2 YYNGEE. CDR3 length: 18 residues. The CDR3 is CASSVDRGDSSGANVLTF. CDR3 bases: TGTGCCAGCAGCGTAGATCGGGGTGACAGCTCTGGGGCCAACGTCCTGACTTTC.

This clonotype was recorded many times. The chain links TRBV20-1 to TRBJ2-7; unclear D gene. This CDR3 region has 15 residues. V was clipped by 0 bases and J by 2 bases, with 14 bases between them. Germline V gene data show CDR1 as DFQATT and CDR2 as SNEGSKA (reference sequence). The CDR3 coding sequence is TGCAGTGCTAGAGATCCGAAAGGGTACACCTACGAGCAGTACTTC. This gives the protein CSARDPKGYTYEQYF.

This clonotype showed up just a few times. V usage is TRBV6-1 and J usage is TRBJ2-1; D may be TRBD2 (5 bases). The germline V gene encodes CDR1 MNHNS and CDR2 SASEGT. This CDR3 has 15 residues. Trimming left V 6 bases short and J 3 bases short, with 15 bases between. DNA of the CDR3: TGTGCCAGCAGAAAAGGGAGTACCCTCTACAATGAGCAGTTCTTC. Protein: CASRKGSTLYNEQFF.

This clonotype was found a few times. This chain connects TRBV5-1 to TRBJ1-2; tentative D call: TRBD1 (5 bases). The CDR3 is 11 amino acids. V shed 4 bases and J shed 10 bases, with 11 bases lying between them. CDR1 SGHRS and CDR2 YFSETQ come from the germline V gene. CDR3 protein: CASSAGPDYTF. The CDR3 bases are TGCGCCAGCAGCGCGGGACCGGACTACACCTTC.

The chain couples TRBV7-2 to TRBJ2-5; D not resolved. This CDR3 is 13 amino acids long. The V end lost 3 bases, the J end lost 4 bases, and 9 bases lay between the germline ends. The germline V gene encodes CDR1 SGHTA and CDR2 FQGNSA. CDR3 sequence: CASSFGRGETQYF. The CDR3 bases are TGTGCCAGCAGCTTCGGTAGAGGAGAGACCCAGTACTTC.

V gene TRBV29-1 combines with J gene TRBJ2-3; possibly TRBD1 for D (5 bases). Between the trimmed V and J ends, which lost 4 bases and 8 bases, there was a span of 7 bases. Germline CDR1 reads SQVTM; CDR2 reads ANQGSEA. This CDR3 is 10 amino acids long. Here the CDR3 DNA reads TGCAGCGTTGCTGGGGCTACGCAGTATTTT. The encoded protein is CSVAGATQYF.

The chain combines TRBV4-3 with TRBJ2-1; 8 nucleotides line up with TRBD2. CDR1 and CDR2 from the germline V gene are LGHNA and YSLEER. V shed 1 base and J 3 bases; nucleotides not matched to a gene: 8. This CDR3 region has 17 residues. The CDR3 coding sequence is TGCGCCAGCAGCCAAGGGAGGACTAGCAATGACTACAATGAGCAGTTCTTC. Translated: CASSQGRTSNDYNEQFF.

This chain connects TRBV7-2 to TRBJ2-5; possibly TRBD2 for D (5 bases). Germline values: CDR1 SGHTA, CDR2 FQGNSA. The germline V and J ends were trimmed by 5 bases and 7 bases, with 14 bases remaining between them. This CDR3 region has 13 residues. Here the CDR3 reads CASSRGLHGTQYF. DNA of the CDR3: TGTGCCAGCAGCCGAGGACTCCACGGGACCCAGTACTTC.

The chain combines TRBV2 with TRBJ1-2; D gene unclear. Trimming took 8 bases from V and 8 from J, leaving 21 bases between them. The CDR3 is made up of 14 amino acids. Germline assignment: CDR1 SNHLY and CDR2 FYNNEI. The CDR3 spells CASGEGGGFWGYTF. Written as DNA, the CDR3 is TGTGCCAGCGGCGAGGGAGGAGGCTTTTGGGGCTACACCTTC.

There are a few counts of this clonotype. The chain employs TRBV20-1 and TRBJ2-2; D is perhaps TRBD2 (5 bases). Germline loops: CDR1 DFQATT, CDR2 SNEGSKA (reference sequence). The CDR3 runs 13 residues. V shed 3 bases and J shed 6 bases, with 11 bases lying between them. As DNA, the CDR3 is TGCAGTGCTAGGACTAATGCGCCCGGGGAGCTGTTTTTT. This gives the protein CSARTNAPGELFF.

In DNA form, the CDR3 reads TGCAGTGCTAGGGACAGGGTTAAGGAAAAACTGTTTTTT. Translated, it gives CSARDRVKEKLFF. The J gene is TRBJ1-4, the V gene TRBV20-1; TRBD1 aligns across 8 bases. This CDR3 region has 13 residues. The germline CDR1 and CDR2 sequences are DFQATT and SNEGSKA (reference sequence). V lost 3 bases to trimming and J lost 8 bases; unmatched junction nucleotides: 5.

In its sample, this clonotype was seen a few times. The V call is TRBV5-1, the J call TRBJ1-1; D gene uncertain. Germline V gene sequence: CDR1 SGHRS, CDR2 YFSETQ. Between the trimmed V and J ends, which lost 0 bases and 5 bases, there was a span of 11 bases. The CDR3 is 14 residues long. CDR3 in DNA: TGCGCCAGCAGCTTGGGGACGTCGAGAACTGAAGCTTTCTTT. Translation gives CASSLGTSRTEAFF.

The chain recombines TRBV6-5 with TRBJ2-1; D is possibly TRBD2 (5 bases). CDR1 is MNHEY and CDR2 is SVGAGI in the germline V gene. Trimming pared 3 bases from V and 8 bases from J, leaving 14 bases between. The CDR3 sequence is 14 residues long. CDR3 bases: TGTGCCAGCAGTTATTTCACTAGGCGCGATGAGCAGTTCTTC. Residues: CASSYFTRRDEQFF.

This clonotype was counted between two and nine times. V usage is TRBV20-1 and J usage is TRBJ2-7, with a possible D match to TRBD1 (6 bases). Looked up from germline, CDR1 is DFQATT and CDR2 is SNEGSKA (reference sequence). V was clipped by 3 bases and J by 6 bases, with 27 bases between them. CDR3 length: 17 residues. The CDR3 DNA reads TGCAGTGCTAGTGTACAGGGCGGGCCCCGGGCCTTGGGCGAGCAGTACTTC. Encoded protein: CSASVQGGPRALGEQYF.

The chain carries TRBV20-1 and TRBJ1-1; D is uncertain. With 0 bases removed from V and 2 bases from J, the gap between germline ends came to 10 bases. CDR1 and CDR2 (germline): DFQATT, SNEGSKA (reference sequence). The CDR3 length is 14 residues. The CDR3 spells CSARDRTYNTEAFF. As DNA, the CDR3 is TGCAGTGCTAGAGATAGGACCTATAACACTGAAGCTTTCTTT.